These 4 T cell receptor beta chains originate from one sample sequenced in a study of T cell repertoires and HLA-DP antigens (dated by TCRdb to the late 2010s). Libraries were built with the immunoSEQ multiplex PCR assay. Here the immuneACCESS table is served through TCRdb, limited to in-frame sequences with V and J called. Missing clones are a known gap in these copies; in checked studies unresolved V genes cover under half, and the rest lacks a known reason. The sample records about 73,000 clones, roughly 75% of which are singletons. Clones ranked in the top ten supply around 1.5% of the sample. These receptors have no known antigen. The source material was CD4+ T cells from PBMCs. The receptors come from a man in his sixties in good health and CMV-seronegative.

The chain links TRBV19 to TRBJ2-2; 7 bases agree with TRBD2. The CDR3 totals 14 residues. The trim removed 7 bases at V and 3 bases at J, leaving 5 bases unmatched. CDR1 is LNHDA and CDR2 is SQIVND in the germline V gene (reference sequence). The CDR3 sequence is CASNGGTYTGELFF. The CDR3 nucleotides read TGTGCCAGTAACGGGGGGACCTACACCGGGGAGCTGTTTTTT.

CDR3 DNA sequence: TGTGCCAGCAGCCCTCGGGACAGGGGGCGGGATGGCTACACCTTC. Translation gives CASSPRDRGRDGYTF. The V and J genes are TRBV7-8 and TRBJ1-2; TRBD1 matches 12 bases. The V gene's germline CDR1 is SGHVS and CDR2 FQNEAQ. The CDR3 has 15 residues. The junction had 7 bases not matched to a gene; V was cut back by 5 bases and J by 6 bases.

This sequence joins TRBV6-5 and TRBJ1-5; 7 bases agree with TRBD1. This CDR3 has 16 amino acids. Germline CDR1 reads MNHEY; CDR2 reads SVGAGI. After removal of 4 bases from V and 4 bases from J, the junction contained 10 bases not matched to a gene. CDR3 in amino acids: CASSFLETGPNQPQHF. The CDR3 DNA reads as TGTGCCAGCAGTTTTCTAGAGACAGGGCCAAATCAGCCCCAGCATTTT.

This rearrangement joins TRBV7-6 to TRBJ2-7, with D possibly being TRBD1 or TRBD2 (7 bases each). Trimming took off 5 bases at V and 0 bases at J, with 14 bases between the two ends. From germline, CDR1 is SGHVS and CDR2 FNYEAQ. The CDR3 extends over 15 amino acids. CDR3 sequence (DNA): TGTGCCAGCAGCCAGGGGAGGGGGCTCTCCTACGAGCAGTACTTC. It encodes CASSQGRGLSYEQYF.